This T cell receptor beta chain was found in a study of blood T cell repertoires in COVID-19. Original methodology: Using reference gene primer amplification, nucleated cell counts were estimated. Assay used: immunoSEQ multiplex PCR; TCRdb lists only in-frame clones, some missing. The DNA gave D and trimming, while V, J and clone size come from that table. Seen here are around 250,000 clones, around nine tenths observed once, and the top ten hold around 3%. Sequenced input: PBMCs or T cells enriched from blood (not recorded which). The clonotype originates from a woman aged 40 to 50 who had been exposed to COVID-19.

Written as DNA, the CDR3 is TGTGCCAGCAGTTTATACGGGACAGAGGGAAAACTGTTTTTT. This encodes CASSLYGTEGKLFF. V gene TRBV28 combines with J gene TRBJ1-4; 7 bases fit TRBD1. This CDR3 is built from 14 residues. J gave up 10 bases and V 1 base, and 6 bases lay outside the gene matches. The germline gives CDR1 MDHEN, CDR2 SYDVKM.